This T cell receptor (beta chain) was documented in a study of neoadjuvant anti-PD-1 for oral cavity cancer. General study points: Pretreatment Treg/Th17 ratio correlated inversely with post-treatment tumor clonality.

Time point noted: after neoadjuvant nivolumab, at surgical resection. These oral cavity squamous cell carcinomas were HPV-negative and locally advanced. Analysis of PBMCs was direct, with no culture step. This CDR3 is 14 amino acids long. Germline CDR1 SGHVS, CDR2 FNYEAQ. Trimming shortened V by 3 bases and J by 7 bases, and 15 bases separated the two germline ends. To note about this clone: The antigen is not known.

This table comes from immunoSEQ multiplex PCR, and its TCRdb copy is limited to in-frame clones, with some not included. The sample carries over 30,000 clones, more than 65% recorded once. The chain has TRBV7-6 and TRBJ1-1; tentative D call: TRBD1 (6 bases). Material: PBMCs, obtained after nivolumab (anti-PD-1) treatment. This receptor was taken from a person aged 35-79 years with oral cavity squamous cell carcinoma. CDR3 loop: CASSFMTGRDEAFF. CDR3 coding DNA: TGTGCCAGCAGCTTCATGACAGGAAGAGATGAAGCTTTCTTT. The whole variable domain, filled in from reference TRBV7-6 and TRBJ1-1, reads GAGVSQSPRYKVTKRGQDVALRCDPISGHVSLYWYRQALGQGPEFLTYFNYEAQQDKSGLPNDRFSAERPEGSISTLTIQRTEQRDSAMYRCASSFMTGRDEAFFGQGTRLTVV.